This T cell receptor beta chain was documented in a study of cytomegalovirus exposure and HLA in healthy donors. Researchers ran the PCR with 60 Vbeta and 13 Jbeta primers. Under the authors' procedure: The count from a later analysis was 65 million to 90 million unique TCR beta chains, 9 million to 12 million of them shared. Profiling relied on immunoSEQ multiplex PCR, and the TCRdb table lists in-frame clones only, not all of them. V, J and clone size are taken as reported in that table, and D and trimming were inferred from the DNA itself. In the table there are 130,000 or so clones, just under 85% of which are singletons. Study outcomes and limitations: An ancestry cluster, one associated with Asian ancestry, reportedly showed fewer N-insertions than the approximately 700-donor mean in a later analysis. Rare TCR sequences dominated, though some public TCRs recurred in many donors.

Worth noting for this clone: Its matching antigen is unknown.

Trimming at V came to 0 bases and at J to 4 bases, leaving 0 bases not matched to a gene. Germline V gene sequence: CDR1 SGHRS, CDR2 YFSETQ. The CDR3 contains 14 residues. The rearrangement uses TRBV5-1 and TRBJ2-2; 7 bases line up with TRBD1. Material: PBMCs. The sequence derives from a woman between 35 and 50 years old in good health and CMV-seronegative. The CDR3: CASSLGDSTGELFF. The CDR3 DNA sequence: TGCGCCAGCAGCTTGGGGGACAGCACCGGGGAGCTGTTTTTT.